The clone carrying this TCR beta chain turned up a few times. Its antigen is unknown. The record originates from a study of blood T cells in healthy people across ages. Study-wide results and limits: With age, beta diversity per million T cells declined roughly linearly, significantly by about 40.

This CDR3 comprises 11 residues. Trimming stripped 6 bases from V and 12 bases from J, with 12 bases between. A J-beta primer mix and a sample-barcoded 5' primer were used in a second PCR of roughly 7 to 12 cycles. MiXCR, applied by TCRdb to the 5' RACE reads, yields one record per CDR3 protein. The table includes fewer than 1 million distinct CDR3 sequences, 40% to 50% detected once. Donors each provided roughly 11 milliliters of peripheral blood. Each sample had at least 6.5 million PBMCs isolated. V usage is TRBV12-3 or TRBV12-4 and J usage is TRBJ2-1; no definite D call. Sequenced input: blood. This receptor was identified in a man in his 60s in good health. CDR3: CASSFVAGQFF. The CDR3 nucleotides are TGTGCCAGCAGCTTTGTGGCAGGGCAGTTCTTC.